This T cell receptor beta chain was sequenced in a study of blood T cell repertoires in COVID-19. Study overall: From the United States, Italy and Spain came samples of acute and convalescent COVID-19. T cells, B-cell-depleted T cells, or PBMCs provided the cDNA or gDNA that served as material.

Sequencing was performed with immunoSEQ multiplex PCR; in TCRdb, only in-frame clones are kept and a portion is missing. The table shows some 250,000 clones, with 86% occurring only once. The table lists this clone with a count of one. CDR1 is SGDLS, CDR2 YYNGEE, per germline. V lost 3 bases and J lost 3, with 10 bases in between. The CDR3 runs to 14 residues. The chain recombines TRBV9 with TRBJ1-5, with D hard to call. What was sequenced was peripheral blood. The sequence was obtained from a man younger than 40 with active or convalescent COVID-19. CDR3 amino acids: CASSADGVNQPQHF. For the CDR3, the DNA is TGTGCCAGCAGCGCCGACGGGGTCAATCAGCCCCAGCATTTT. Looking up the rest from reference TRBV9 and TRBJ1-5 gives the full variable domain: DSGVTQTPKHLITATGQRVTLRCSPRSGDLSVYWYQQSLDQGLQFLIQYYNGEERAKGNILERFSAQQFPDLHSELNLSSLELGDSALYFCASSADGVNQPQHFGDGTRLSIL.